This T cell receptor beta chain was observed in a study of control samples from healthy donors and cancer patients. Here immunoSEQ multiplex PCR was the method, and the copy in TCRdb shows in-frame clones only, minus some. The data show approximately 97,000 clones, more than 90% seen once. The CDR3 is 13 amino acids. V gave up 3 bases and J gave up 1 base, with 9 bases separating them. Germline lookup yields CDR1 DFQATT and CDR2 SNEGSKA (reference sequence). The receptor was derived from a human donor in good health. The donor label of this sample is uncertain. The sequencing sample was made of blood. The chain carries TRBV20-1 and TRBJ2-5; D possibly matches TRBD1 or TRBD2 (6 bases each). CDR3 region: CSASRGAQETQYF. CDR3 bases: TGCAGTGCTAGTAGGGGGGCCCAAGAGACCCAGTACTTC.